The 30 T cell receptor beta chains in this list originate from one sample, sequenced in a study of blood T cells in healthy people across ages. The use of a sample-barcoded 5' primer and a J-beta primer mix characterized a second PCR of roughly 7 to 11 cycles. A single record per CDR3 protein comes from TCRdb applying MiXCR to the 5' RACE reads. The data show roughly 790,000 distinct CDR3 sequences, about 42% seen once. What was sequenced was blood. The receptor source for this set is a woman aged 55-69 years in good health.

This clonotype appeared a few times. The V gene is TRBV24-1, the J gene TRBJ2-3, with D perhaps matching TRBD1 or TRBD2 (5 bases each). CDR1 is KGHDR and CDR2 is SFDVKD in the germline V gene. There are 16 residues in the CDR3. Trimming removed 7 bases at V and 6 bases at J, with 22 bases between. The CDR3 is CATSEGFSDGMDTQYF. For the CDR3, the DNA is TGTGCCACCAGCGAGGGGTTTTCGGACGGCATGGATACGCAGTATTTT.

This clonotype was counted only a few times. V is TRBV11-1 and J is TRBJ1-1, with D tentatively TRBD1 (6 bases). Germline CDR1 is SGHAT and CDR2 is FQDESV (reference sequence). V was trimmed by 5 bases and J by 2 bases, leaving 21 bases between them. The length of the CDR3 is 17 residues. The CDR3 reads CASSASTGGILNTEAFF. The DNA for the CDR3 is TGTGCCAGCAGCGCATCGACAGGAGGAATACTAAACACTGAAGCTTTCTTT.

The rearrangement joins TRBV20-1 to TRBJ2-7; 8 bases are a match to TRBD1. The germline CDR1 and CDR2 sequences are DFQATT and SNEGSKA (reference sequence). The CDR3 contains 14 residues. Trimming took 5 bases from V and 1 from J; bases not matched to a gene: 7. CDR3 residues: CSAAGQGKSYEQYF. CDR3 sequence (DNA): TGCAGTGCTGCCGGACAGGGTAAGTCCTACGAGCAGTACTTC.

This clonotype was seen at least ten times. V usage is TRBV12-3 or TRBV12-4 and J usage is TRBJ2-5, with 10 bases that match TRBD2. CDR3 length: 16 residues. Germline trimming cut 5 bases from V and 4 bases from J; bases unmatched to any gene: 10. The CDR3: CASSTLAGEGRETQYF. The CDR3 bases are TGTGCCAGCAGTACTCTAGCGGGAGAGGGGCGAGAGACCCAGTACTTC.

The V call is TRBV24-1, the J call TRBJ1-2; D gene unclear. The CDR3 covers 13 residues. The V gene's germline CDR1 is KGHDR and CDR2 SFDVKD. The ends were cut back, 4 bases at V and 5 bases at J, with 10 bases in the middle. The DNA of the CDR3 is TGTGCCACCAGTGACTCGACGAGGTATGGCTACACCTTC. The encoded protein is CATSDSTRYGYTF.

The V and J genes are TRBV7-2 and TRBJ1-1; D is perhaps TRBD1 (5 bases). Per germline, CDR1 SGHTA and CDR2 FQGNSA. The CDR3 extends over 16 amino acids. The germline V and J ends were trimmed by 6 bases and 0 bases, with 17 bases remaining between them. The CDR3 is CASRLTGGYMNTEAFF. For the CDR3, the DNA is TGTGCCAGCAGACTCACCGGGGGTTATATGAACACTGAAGCTTTCTTT.

This chain uses TRBV12-3 or TRBV12-4 with TRBJ1-2, with 7 bases matching TRBD1. The CDR3 runs to 15 residues. V was clipped by 6 bases and J by 5 bases; unmatched bases: 12. This CDR3 reads CASSPPGDSLYGYTF. CDR3 DNA: TGTGCCAGCAGCCCTCCCGGGGACAGCTTGTATGGCTACACCTTC.

The chain carries TRBV7-9 and TRBJ2-2, with 15 bases aligning to TRBD2. The germline gives CDR1 SEHNR, CDR2 FQNEAQ (reference sequence). The CDR3 loop spans 19 amino acids. V was pared by 5 bases and J by 1 base, with 8 bases of the junction left unmatched. CDR3 nucleotide sequence: TGTGCCAGCAGCAGACCTGGACTAGCGGGGGGGCTGAACACCGGGGAGCTGTTTTTT. This gives the protein CASSRPGLAGGLNTGELFF.

This clonotype was detected ten times or more. The chain links TRBV4-2 to TRBJ2-5, with TRBD1 identical over 7 bases. CDR1 is LGHNA and CDR2 is YNFKEQ in the germline V gene. The CDR3 extends over 16 amino acids. After removal of 1 base from V and 2 bases from J, the junction contained 7 bases not matched to a gene. The CDR3 nucleotides read TGTGCCAGCAGCCAAGCCCAACAGGGGAATCAAGAGACCCAGTACTTC. Translated, it gives CASSQAQQGNQETQYF.

For this clonotype: At one end, the junction sequence differs from germline, possibly due to a read error. V and J are TRBV5-1 and TRBJ1-1; D unclear. This CDR3 comprises 13 residues. CDR1 and CDR2 (germline): SGHRS, YFSETQ. CDR3 residues: CASSLTGNTEPFF. In DNA form, the CDR3 reads TGCGCCAGCAGCCTGACGGGGAACACTGAACCTTTCTTT.

The chain combines TRBV18 with TRBJ2-4, with D perhaps given as TRBD1 or TRBD2 (5 bases each). Germline CDR1 reads KGHSH; CDR2 reads LQKENI. CDR3 length: 14 amino acids. The V and J ends lost 5 bases and 2 bases respectively, with 10 bases between them. The CDR3 DNA sequence: TGTGCCAGCTCATCGGGGACGACCAAAAACATTCAGTACTTC. The encoded protein is CASSSGTTKNIQYF. Together with reference TRBV18 and TRBJ2-4, the CDR3 gives the full variable domain: NAGVMQNPRHLVRRRGQEARLRCSPMKGHSHVYWYRQLPEEGLKFMVYLQKENIIDESGMPKERFSAEFPKEGPSILRIQQVVRGDSAAYFCASSSGTTKNIQYFGAGTRLSVL.

The chain is built from TRBV7-8 and TRBJ2-1, with TRBD1 identical over 7 bases. This CDR3 is 16 amino acids long. V lost 6 bases, J lost 2 bases, and 10 bases stayed unmatched. Germline-derived CDR1 and CDR2 are SGHVS and FQNEAQ. For the CDR3, the DNA is TGTGCCAGCAGAACAACCGGGACAGAGACCTACAATGAGCAGTTCTTC. As protein: CASRTTGTETYNEQFF.

This clonotype turned up a few times. V is TRBV13 and J is TRBJ1-2; D is perhaps TRBD1 (5 bases). Between the trimmed V and J ends, which lost 5 bases and 1 base, there was a span of 11 bases. The CDR3 has 14 residues. Germline CDR1 is PRHDT and CDR2 is FYEKMQ (reference sequence). CDR3 residues: CASSARDFNYGYTF. CDR3 DNA sequence: TGTGCCAGCAGCGCCAGGGACTTTAACTATGGCTACACCTTC.

This clonotype has only one observation. The rearrangement joins TRBV28 to TRBJ2-7; TRBD2 matches at 15 bases. Trimming took 5 bases from V and 7 from J; bases not matched to a gene: 12. The CDR3 consists of 17 residues. CDR1 is MDHEN and CDR2 is SYDVKM in the germline V gene. CDR3 sequence: CASSPPSGTSGRNEQYF. The CDR3 nucleotides are TGTGCCAGCAGTCCTCCTTCCGGGACTAGCGGGAGGAATGAGCAGTACTTC.

With respect to this clonotype: A read error may explain this, as a much larger clone is one base away. The chain joins TRBV20-1 to TRBJ1-2; D gene uncertain. The CDR3 covers 16 residues. Germline lookup yields CDR1 DFQATT and CDR2 SNEGSKA (reference sequence). V lost 4 bases, J lost 0 bases, and 18 bases lay in between. The CDR3 region is CSAIEILVGANYGYTF. The CDR3 nucleotides read TGCAGTGCTATCGAAATTTTGGTTGGGGCTAACTATGGCTACACCTTC.

V and J are TRBV20-1 and TRBJ2-5; a weak D match, TRBD1 (6 bases). CDR3 length: 15 amino acids. V dropped 6 bases and J dropped 11 bases, with 28 bases sitting between them. CDR1 DFQATT and CDR2 SNEGSKA come from the germline V gene (reference sequence). The CDR3 DNA follows: TGCAGTGCCAGGGGTCTGCAGGGGTTCAACAATGAGCAGTACTTC. Encoded protein: CSARGLQGFNNEQYF.

Ten or more counts support this clonotype. The chain employs TRBV4-2 and TRBJ2-1; the match to TRBD2 covers 12 bases. Germline V gene lookup returns CDR1 LGHNA and CDR2 YNFKEQ. V shed 7 bases and J 5 bases; nucleotides not matched to a gene: 6. This CDR3 region has 15 residues. DNA of the CDR3: TGTGCCAGCACCATAACTAGCGGGAGGAACAATGAGCAGTTCTTC. Translated: CASTITSGRNNEQFF.

This clonotype was seen more than once but under ten times. The genes are TRBV20-1 and TRBJ2-1; D is unclear. The CDR3 runs 12 residues. The germline CDR1 and CDR2 sequences are DFQATT and SNEGSKA (reference sequence). V lost 5 bases, J lost 5 bases, and 10 bases lay in between. The chain's CDR3 is CSAGPQHNEQFF. The CDR3 nucleotides are TGCAGTGCTGGTCCACAGCACAATGAGCAGTTCTTC.

The rearrangement joins TRBV6-6 to TRBJ1-2; unclear D gene. The CDR3 spans 13 residues. Germline CDR1 reads MNHNY; CDR2 reads SVGAGI (reference sequence). V was shortened by 6 bases and J by 6 bases, with 14 bases between the two germline ends. Written as DNA, the CDR3 is TGTGCCAGCAGGACCGTATCCAGCGATGGCTACACCTTC. Its translation: CASRTVSSDGYTF.

The CDR3, as DNA: TGTGCCAGCACCAAAGGTGGAGGGTCGAAGTACTTC. Its protein product is CASTKGGGSKYF. The J gene is TRBJ2-7, the V gene TRBV21-1; the table's D call, TRBD2, has no DNA check behind it. TRBV21-1 constitutes a pseudogene. This CDR3 is built from 12 residues.

The chain is built from TRBV12-3 or TRBV12-4 and TRBJ2-1; 7 bases are shared with TRBD2. The J call is uncertain, as TRBJ2-7 better fits the DNA end. The CDR3 is 16 amino acids. Here the CDR3 reads CASSLGPGGSYNEQYF. CDR3 sequence (DNA): TGTGCCAGCAGTTTAGGTCCGGGGGGATCCTACAATGAGCAGTACTTC.

As to this clonotype: A clone one base away is much larger, so this may be a read error. CDR3 loop: CASSECYGYTF. The CDR3, as DNA: TGTGCCAGCAGTGAATGTTATGGCTACACCTTC. This rearrangement joins TRBV25-1 to TRBJ1-2; no definite D call. With 1 base removed from V and 5 bases from J, the gap between germline ends came to 2 bases. The CDR3 is made up of 11 amino acids. Germline CDR1 is MGHDK and CDR2 is SYGVNS.

The chain has TRBV20-1 and TRBJ2-3, with 7 bases matching TRBD1. The V gene end was trimmed by 8 bases and the J gene end by 0 bases; junction bases not matched to a gene: 5. CDR3 length equals 13 residues. Germline values: CDR1 DFQATT, CDR2 SNEGSKA (reference sequence). CDR3 sequence: CSRDRASTDTQYF. As DNA, the CDR3 is TGCAGTCGGGACAGAGCTAGCACAGATACGCAGTATTTT.

The chain employs TRBV27 and TRBJ2-1; 9 positions agree with TRBD1. The CDR3 totals 17 residues. Losses at the gene ends were 5 bases for V and 4 bases for J; bases not matched to a gene: 12. The V gene's germline CDR1 is MNHEY and CDR2 SMNVEV (reference sequence). CDR3 DNA sequence: TGTGCCAGCAGTCCGTGGACAGGGGCCCCCCTTTACAATGAGCAGTTCTTC. This gives the protein CASSPWTGAPLYNEQFF.

The rearrangement joins TRBV20-1 to TRBJ2-3; D gene uncertain. This CDR3 comprises 12 residues. The germline V gene has CDR1 DFQATT and CDR2 SNEGSKA (reference sequence). The V end was cut by 6 bases, the J end by 0 bases, with 7 bases between. The CDR3 region has the DNA TGCAGTGCCTCGGTCAGCACAGATACGCAGTATTTT. This sequence encodes CSASVSTDTQYF.

The rearrangement uses TRBV7-2 and TRBJ2-1; D not resolved. V lost 1 base and J 13 bases, leaving 14 bases between the germline ends. Germline CDR1 is SGHTA and CDR2 is FQGNSA. There are 13 residues in the CDR3. The CDR3: CASSLDTTTYQFF. CDR3 coding DNA: TGTGCCAGCAGCTTAGATACTACTACGTATCAGTTCTTC.

The table lists this clonotype with a few counts. The V gene is TRBV3-1, the J gene TRBJ2-3, with 9 bases fitting TRBD2. V lost 0 bases to trimming and J lost 7 bases; unmatched junction nucleotides: 5. Germline V gives CDR1 LGHDT, CDR2 YNNKEL (reference sequence). The CDR3 covers 15 residues. CDR3 in amino acids: CASSQDSSGAYTQYF. The CDR3 DNA is TGTGCCAGCAGCCAAGACTCTAGCGGGGCTTATACGCAGTATTTT.

Concerning this clonotype itself: Given a much more abundant clone one base away, this may be a read error. The chain uses TRBV3-1 and TRBJ2-4; 7 bases map to TRBD1. The last part of the DNA fits TRBJ2-7 better; the J call may be wrong. Per germline, CDR1 LGHDT and CDR2 YNNKEL (reference sequence). The CDR3 extends over 14 amino acids. The CDR3 spells CASSGRQGPDEQYF. CDR3 nucleotides: TGTGCCAGCAGCGGGCGACAGGGCCCAGACGAGCAGTACTTC.

V gene TRBV6-4 combines with J gene TRBJ1-5; TRBD1 might be the D (5 bases). CDR1 MRHNA and CDR2 SNTAGT come from the germline V gene. The CDR3 is 16 amino acids. V was trimmed by 7 bases and J by 0 bases, leaving 16 bases between them. CDR3 in DNA: TGTGCCAGCAAGGGCCCCGGGGGGTATAGCAATCAGCCCCAGCATTTT. This codes for CASKGPGGYSNQPQHF.

This clonotype was seen a handful of times. The chain links TRBV15 to TRBJ2-1; TRBD1 is a possible D gene (6 bases). The V gene lost 2 bases and the J gene lost 5 bases, with 13 bases spanning the gap. Per germline, CDR1 LNHNV and CDR2 YYDKDF (reference sequence). This CDR3 contains 15 residues. The CDR3 DNA reads TGTGCCACCAGCAGAAACCAACAGGGAAACAATGAGCAGTTCTTC. It specifies CATSRNQQGNNEQFF.